Reported below is one TCR beta chain. These data are taken from a study of control samples from healthy donors and cancer patients. The CDR3 loop spans 15 amino acids. Germline CDR1 SGHDT, CDR2 YYEEEE. The ends lost 0 bases at V and 3 bases at J; junction bases unmatched: 0. Method: immunoSEQ multiplex PCR; TCRdb's copy keeps in-frame clones and lacks some. The sample has some 170,000 clones; roughly 95% are singletons. The sample was blood. The sequence was collected from a woman between 25 and 40 years old in good health. The chain has TRBV5-6 and TRBJ2-1; 10 nucleotides align to TRBD2. The CDR3 DNA reads TGTGCCAGCAGCTTGGGGACTAGCGGCTACAATGAGCAGTTCTTC. Amino acids: CASSLGTSGYNEQFF.